Below, 4 T cell receptor beta chains from the same sample are listed, as sequenced in a study of blood T cell repertoires in COVID-19. Only in-frame clones appear in the TCRdb table, and some are missing; sequencing was by immunoSEQ multiplex PCR. The sample has fewer than 130,000 clones, 75% to 80% seen once. The sequenced material came from peripheral blood. The source is a woman older than 75 with active or convalescent COVID-19.

J is TRBJ2-1 and V is TRBV6-5, with 8 bases identical to TRBD1. The CDR3 totals 15 residues. Germline values: CDR1 MNHEY, CDR2 SVGAGI. J was trimmed by 3 bases and V by 6 bases; bases with no gene match: 7. The CDR3 region is CASRDDRGFYNEQFF. The CDR3 bases are TGTGCCAGCAGGGATGACAGGGGTTTCTACAATGAGCAGTTCTTC.

The genes are TRBV27 and TRBJ2-1, with 13 bases matching TRBD2. Per the germline V gene, CDR1 is MNHEY and CDR2 is SMNVEV (reference sequence). The CDR3 extends over 16 amino acids. Trimming at V came to 6 bases and at J to 8 bases, leaving 10 bases not matched to a gene. This CDR3 is CASSPWTSGSGDEQFF. CDR3 nucleotides: TGTGCCAGCAGCCCCTGGACTAGCGGGAGTGGTGATGAGCAGTTCTTC.

This sequence joins TRBV24-1 and TRBJ2-1; TRBD1 agrees at 8 bases. The CDR3 runs 16 residues. The germline CDR1 and CDR2 sequences are KGHDR and SFDVKD. J lost 3 bases, V lost 3 bases, and 6 bases had no gene match. Here the CDR3 DNA reads TGTGCCACCAGTGATGCCCGGGACAGGATCTACAATGAGCAGTTCTTC. Its translation: CATSDARDRIYNEQFF.

V usage is TRBV20-1 and J usage is TRBJ1-1; D remains ambiguous. V lost 6 bases and J 7 bases, leaving 12 bases between the germline ends. The CDR3 runs to 11 residues. Germline V lookup: CDR1 DFQATT, CDR2 SNEGSKA (reference sequence). The CDR3 DNA follows: TGCAGTGCCACCCGACACATTGAAGCTTTCTTT. Translation gives CSATRHIEAFF.